The rows below give T cell receptor beta chains drawn from one sample of a study of T cell repertoires in cytomegalovirus infection. TCRdb independently ran MiXCR on the reads; one entry per CDR3 protein. The sample gives 310,000 or so distinct CDR3 sequences, about a sixth of which show up once; 12% is in the top ten. Sample: PBMCs. The receptors were gathered from a human donor in good health (CMV status not recorded). Some clones in this sample may be carry-over from other donors' samples. The CDR3 runs from the conserved cysteine through the conserved F or W. The order of the fields is V gene, clone size, J gene, D gene, CDR3 protein, CDR3 DNA. A D gene is named only where the DNA matches it firmly. The size field is filled for only some rows; it gives once, few, many or a size class.

V: TRBV10-3; size: .; J: TRBJ2-1; D: TRBD1; CDR3: CAIKFVGGAGDEQFF; DNA: TGTGCCATCAAATTCGTAGGGGGCGCTGGCGATGAGCAGTTCTTC
V: TRBV2; size: .; J: TRBJ1-4; D: TRBD1; CDR3: CASSARGPEKLFF; DNA: TGTGCCAGCAGTGCCAGGGGGCCGGAAAAACTGTTTTTT
V: TRBV11-2; size: many; J: TRBJ1-4; D: TRBD1; CDR3: CASSLRQGGHEKLFF; DNA: TGTGCCAGCAGCCTCCGACAGGGGGGCCATGAAAAACTGTTTTTT
V: TRBV7-3; size: many; J: TRBJ2-3; D: TRBD1; CDR3: CASSIGQGQYF; DNA: TGTGCCAGCAGCATCGGACAGGGGCAGTATTTT
V: TRBV27; size: .; J: TRBJ2-7; D: .; CDR3: CASQNPGSYEQYF; DNA: TGTGCCAGCCAAAATCCGGGGTCCTACGAGCAGTACTTC
V: TRBV7-8; size: .; J: TRBJ1-6; D: .; CDR3: CASSLLGEQANSPLHF; DNA: TGTGCCAGCAGCTTATTAGGGGAACAGGCTAATTCACCCCTCCACTTT
V: TRBV28; size: few; J: TRBJ1-5; D: .; CDR3: CASSLRSGSNQPQHF; DNA: TGTGCCAGCAGTTTAAGGTCCGGTAGCAATCAGCCCCAGCATTTT
V: TRBV24-1; size: .; J: TRBJ2-2; D: .; CDR3: CATSDWTENTGELFF; DNA: TGTGCCACCAGTGATTGGACGGAGAACACCGGGGAGCTGTTTTTT
V: TRBV7-9; size: few; J: TRBJ1-1; D: .; CDR3: CASSLGMASLVAFF; DNA: TGTGCCAGCAGCTTAGGCATGGCTTCATTGGTGGCTTTCTTT
V: TRBV7-8; size: many; J: TRBJ2-7; D: .; CDR3: CASSSPRRDEQYF; DNA: TGTGCCAGCAGCTCCCCTAGAAGGGACGAGCAGTACTTC
V: TRBV2; size: .; J: TRBJ2-5; D: .; CDR3: CASSEPRAQETQYF; DNA: TGTGCCAGCAGTGAACCAAGGGCCCAAGAGACCCAGTACTTC
V: TRBV25-1; size: .; J: TRBJ1-4; D: .; CDR3: CASSARTANEKLFF; DNA: TGTGCCAGCAGTGCCCGGACAGCTAATGAAAAACTGTTTTTT
V: TRBV12-3/TRBV12-4; size: few; J: TRBJ1-1; D: TRBD1; CDR3: CASSLNRGGTEAFF; DNA: TGTGCCAGCAGTTTGAACAGGGGTGGCACTGAAGCTTTCTTT
V: TRBV7-2; size: few; J: TRBJ1-4; D: .; CDR3: CASSFNSWGLPSEKLFF; DNA: TGTGCCAGCAGCTTTAATTCATGGGGTCTGCCCTCTGAAAAACTGTTTTTT
V: TRBV28; size: .; J: TRBJ1-1; D: TRBD1; CDR3: CASIPPGQQNTEAFF; DNA: TGTGCCAGCATTCCCCCGGGACAGCAGAACACTGAAGCTTTCTTT
V: TRBV19; size: .; J: TRBJ1-4; D: .; CDR3: CASSILAGEKLFF; DNA: TGTGCCAGTAGTATTTTGGCAGGTGAAAAACTGTTTTTT
V: TRBV15; size: .; J: TRBJ1-4; D: .; CDR3: CATSRGAGTNEKLFF; DNA: TGTGCCACCAGCAGAGGGGCAGGGACTAATGAAAAACTGTTTTTT
V: TRBV7-6; size: many; J: TRBJ1-3; D: .; CDR3: CASSLQVDSGNTIYF; DNA: TGTGCCAGCAGCCTCCAGGTCGACTCTGGAAACACCATATATTTT
V: TRBV12-3/TRBV12-4; size: many; J: TRBJ1-2; D: .; CDR3: CASSQTVYGYTF; DNA: TGTGCCAGCAGTCAGACAGTCTATGGCTACACCTTC
V: TRBV6-6; size: .; J: TRBJ2-7; D: TRBD2; CDR3: CASSSGLADYEQYF; DNA: TGTGCCAGCAGTTCGGGACTAGCAGACTACGAGCAGTACTTC
V: TRBV7-9; size: many; J: TRBJ1-2; D: .; CDR3: CASSLASGDINGYTF; DNA: TGTGCCAGCAGCTTAGCGTCGGGGGACATAAATGGCTACACCTTC
V: TRBV28; size: few; J: TRBJ2-5; D: TRBD1; CDR3: CASSLLGQGFQETQYF; DNA: TGTGCCAGCAGTTTACTGGGACAGGGCTTCCAAGAGACCCAGTACTTC
V: TRBV6-2/TRBV6-3; size: few; J: TRBJ2-1; D: TRBD2; CDR3: CASRSGGAKDEQFF; DNA: TGTGCCAGCAGGAGCGGGGGGGCGAAGGATGAGCAGTTCTTC
V: TRBV28; size: many; J: TRBJ2-6; D: .; CDR3: CASSLLQFGANVLTF; DNA: TGTGCCAGCAGTCTGCTACAATTCGGGGCCAACGTCCTGACTTTC
V: TRBV28; size: few; J: TRBJ2-2; D: .; CDR3: CASSFGIRELFF; DNA: TGTGCCAGCAGTTTCGGGATTCGGGAGCTGTTTTTT
V: TRBV19; size: .; J: TRBJ1-6; D: .; CDR3: CASTPGEQYNSPLHF; DNA: TGTGCCAGTACCCCAGGGGAGCAGTATAATTCACCCCTCCACTTT
V: TRBV6-5; size: .; J: TRBJ1-4; D: TRBD1; CDR3: CASSTSGTANEKLFF; DNA: TGTGCCAGCAGTACCTCCGGGACAGCTAATGAAAAACTGTTTTTT
V: TRBV12-3/TRBV12-4; size: many; J: TRBJ1-5; D: .; CDR3: CASSLRQSGQPQHF; DNA: TGTGCCAGCAGTCTCCGCCAGTCAGGGCAGCCCCAGCATTTT
V: TRBV27; size: .; J: TRBJ1-2; D: .; CDR3: CASSQQGPYGYTF; DNA: TGTGCCAGCAGTCAACAGGGCCCCTATGGCTACACCTTC
V: TRBV20-1; size: few; J: TRBJ1-1; D: .; CDR3: CSAVGGGNTEAFF; DNA: TGCAGTGCTGTGGGGGGGGGCAACACTGAAGCTTTCTTT
V: TRBV19; size: few; J: TRBJ2-1; D: TRBD1; CDR3: CASSVQGVGYNEQFF; DNA: TGTGCCAGTAGTGTACAGGGGGTCGGCTACAATGAGCAGTTCTTC
V: TRBV15; size: many; J: TRBJ2-6; D: .; CDR3: CATSSPRVGPDVLTF; DNA: TGTGCCACCAGCAGCCCCAGGGTGGGCCCGGACGTCCTGACTTTC
V: TRBV6-1; size: many; J: TRBJ2-1; D: TRBD2; CDR3: CASSPSSGGAGEQFF; DNA: TGTGCCAGCAGTCCTTCTAGCGGGGGGGCCGGTGAGCAGTTCTTC
V: TRBV2; size: many; J: TRBJ2-7; D: TRBD1; CDR3: CASIADRGYEQYF; DNA: TGTGCCAGCATCGCGGACAGGGGATACGAGCAGTACTTC
V: TRBV12-3/TRBV12-4; size: few; J: TRBJ2-7; D: TRBD2; CDR3: CASGFSTSGGNEQYF; DNA: TGTGCCAGCGGATTTTCGACTAGCGGGGGGAACGAGCAGTACTTC
V: TRBV20-1; size: .; J: TRBJ2-3; D: .; CDR3: CSARDQGRITDTQYF; DNA: TGCAGTGCTAGAGATCAGGGACGGATCACAGATACGCAGTATTTT
V: TRBV11-3; size: .; J: TRBJ1-1; D: .; CDR3: CASSLIDLQGPLDTEAFF; DNA: TGTGCCAGCAGCTTAATTGACTTACAGGGACCCCTCGACACTGAAGCTTTCTTT
V: TRBV7-6; size: .; J: TRBJ1-6; D: .; CDR3: CASSLTGAYNSPLHF; DNA: TGTGCCAGCAGCTTAACGGGGGCCTATAATTCACCCCTCCACTTT
V: TRBV11-1; size: few; J: TRBJ2-2; D: .; CDR3: CASSPQSLGTGELFF; DNA: TGTGCCAGCAGCCCCCAGAGTCTCGGGACCGGGGAGCTGTTTTTT
V: TRBV5-1; size: .; J: TRBJ2-1; D: .; CDR3: CASSLISYKNEQFF; DNA: TGCGCCAGCAGCTTGATATCTTACAAGAATGAGCAGTTCTTC
V: TRBV5-4; size: few; J: TRBJ2-7; D: .; CDR3: CASSDPGKYEQYF; DNA: TGTGCCAGCAGCGATCCAGGGAAATACGAGCAGTACTTC